The clone carrying this TCR beta chain was counted many times. The missing conserved phenylalanine or tryptophan at the end of this CDR3 makes a read error likely. No DNA is shown, since the ends of the CDR3 on it are uncertain; the CDR3 is the one TCRdb lists. This record comes from a study of molecular identifiers for immune sequencing clone quantification. The CDR3 is 11 amino acids in total, end residues counted. Germline values: CDR1 SGHRS, CDR2 YFSETQ. TCRdb fed the PCR reads into MiXCR, producing one record per CDR3 protein. This table has about 320,000 distinct CDR3 sequences, around 21% appearing once.

The sample consisted of naive CD8+ T cells from blood, with Jurkat cell RNA spiked in. Subset reported: FACS-sorted CD8+CD4-CCR7+CD45RA+ naive T cells. V is TRBV5-1 and J is TRBJ1-1. The TCR was taken from a human donor in good health. Some libraries in this study had Jurkat cell RNA spiked in. The CDR3 loop reads CASSLHPPASG.